The source of this T cell receptor (beta chain) is a study of T cells in narcolepsy. Background on the study: Enrolled donors included narcolepsy type 1 or type 2 patients and healthy controls.

There are 14 residues in the CDR3. V was clipped by 5 bases and J by 4 bases, with 10 bases between them. The germline V gene encodes CDR1 SGHTS and CDR2 YDEGEE. Study-wide results and caveats: Reportedly, autoreactive clonotypes were serially detected in patients' blood but not controls'. No autoreactive T cell clone sequences appeared in some memory CD4+ repertoires.

This clone was detected once. Its target is unknown. Sequenced by immunoSEQ multiplex PCR; TCRdb stores in-frame clones only, minus some. Altogether tens of thousands of clones are present, around 80% being singletons, with the ten largest covering over 1%. The gene calls are TRBV5-8 and TRBJ1-6; tentative D call: TRBD1 (5 bases). Sequencing used CD45RA- memory CD4+ T cells from PBMCs. The TCR comes from a human donor with narcolepsy. The CDR3 spells CASRQAGYNSPLHF. The CDR3 DNA sequence: TGTGCCAGCAGGCAGGCAGGGTATAATTCACCCCTCCACTTT. The complete variable domain, with remaining parts taken from reference TRBV5-8 and TRBJ1-6, reads EAGVTQSPTHLIKTRGQQATLRCSPISGHTSVYWYQQALGLGLQFLLWYDEGEERNRGNFPPRFSGRQFPNYSSELNVNALELEDSALYLCASRQAGYNSPLHFGNGTRLTVT.